Reported below is one T cell receptor beta chain. Antigen: not known. The CDR3 spans 12 residues. V dropped 1 base and J dropped 9 bases, with 6 bases sitting between them. Germline lookup yields CDR1 KGHSH and CDR2 LQKENI. Only in-frame clones appear in the TCRdb table, and some are missing; sequencing was by immunoSEQ multiplex PCR. The table shows about 350,000 clones, with roughly 94% occurring only once. This entry belongs to a study of Ad26.COV2.S vaccination and SARS-CoV-2 variants. Study-level findings and limits: Substantial breadth in spike-specific CD8+ and CD4+ T cell responses was reportedly seen after vaccination. Comparability of non-spike TCR breadth was observed across vaccine and placebo recipients.

The chain links TRBV18 to TRBJ1-4; D is ambiguous. Sequencing used peripheral blood, obtained after recovery from COVID-19. This receptor was identified in a human donor who had recovered from COVID-19. The CDR3 bases are TGTGCCAGCTCACCACAGGAGAAAAAACTGTTTTTT. This gives the protein CASSPQEKKLFF.